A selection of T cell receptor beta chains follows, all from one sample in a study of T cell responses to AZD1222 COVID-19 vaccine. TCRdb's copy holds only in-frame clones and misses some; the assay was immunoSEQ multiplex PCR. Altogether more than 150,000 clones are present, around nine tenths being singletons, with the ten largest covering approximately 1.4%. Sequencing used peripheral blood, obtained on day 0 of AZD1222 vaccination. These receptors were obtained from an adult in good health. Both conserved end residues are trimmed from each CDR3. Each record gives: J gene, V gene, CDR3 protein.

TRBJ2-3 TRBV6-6 ASKDSQRGGFDTQY
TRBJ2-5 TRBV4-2 ASSQSDRETQY
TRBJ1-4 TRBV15 ATSREIPGLSSYEKLF
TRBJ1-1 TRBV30 AWKLRTEAF
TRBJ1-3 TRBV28 ASSPRPTGNTIY
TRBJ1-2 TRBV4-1 ASSHNDRPDGYT
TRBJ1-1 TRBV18 ASSSGDTEAF
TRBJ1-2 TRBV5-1 ASSLGGQGNYGYT
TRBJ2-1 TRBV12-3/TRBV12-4 ASRLQGYDEQF
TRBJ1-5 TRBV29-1 SVGTAPAQPQH
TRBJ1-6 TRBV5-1 ASSSDYSYNSPLH
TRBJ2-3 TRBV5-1 ASSLVSGDTQY
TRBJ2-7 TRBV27 ASSPRTGGGYEQY
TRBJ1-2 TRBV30 AWSPPGNPNYGYT
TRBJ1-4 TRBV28 ASTTTNEKLF
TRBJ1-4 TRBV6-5 ASRGSGGSNEKLF
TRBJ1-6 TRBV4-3 ASSQVDRDSPLH
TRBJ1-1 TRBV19 ASSPGTWMNTEAF
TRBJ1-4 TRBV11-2 ASSLVGGAEEKLF
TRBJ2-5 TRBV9 ASSVGEGGGEETQY
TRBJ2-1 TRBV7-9 ASSQTGQGWGEQF
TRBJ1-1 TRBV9 ASSGAKGLDTEAF
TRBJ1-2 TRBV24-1 ATSDRGTENYGYT
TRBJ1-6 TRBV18 ASSRQGINSPLH
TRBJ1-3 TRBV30 AWSVTGYGNTIY
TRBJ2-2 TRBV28 ASKGGGEAVANTGELF
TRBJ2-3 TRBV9 ASSVSGTSTNTQY
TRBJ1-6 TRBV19 ASRGQADNSPLH
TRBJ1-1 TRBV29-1 SVSNRGNTEAF
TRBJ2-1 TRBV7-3 ASSDRGGQPYNEQF
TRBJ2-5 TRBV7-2 ASSPRLAGGSETQY
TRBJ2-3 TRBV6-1 ASSETSGGTDTQY
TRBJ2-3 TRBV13 ASSPDRGTSEYTDTQY